A single sample is the source of the 12 T cell receptor beta chains below, sequenced in a study of blood T cells in healthy people across ages. The use of a sample-barcoded 5' primer and a J-beta primer mix characterized a second PCR of about 6 to 11 cycles. TCRdb fed the 5' RACE reads into MiXCR, producing one record per CDR3 protein. Of about 540,000 distinct CDR3 sequences listed, around 24% are singletons. The same sample was also studied in work on T cells of mothers and their children.

Material for sequencing was blood. These receptors all come from a boy younger than 18 in good health.

This clonotype has a handful of counts. At one end the junction does not follow the germline gene, possibly because of a read error. The V call is TRBV7-8, the J call TRBJ2-5; TRBD2 matches at 9 bases. Germline V gene sequence: CDR1 SGHVS, CDR2 FQNEAQ. The CDR3 consists of 16 residues. This CDR3 reads CVSSLAWRGGQEAQYF. The CDR3 nucleotides are TGTGTCAGCAGCTTAGCGTGGCGGGGGGGCCAAGAGGCCCAGTACTTC. The variable domain in full, completed from reference TRBV7-8 and TRBJ2-5, reads GAGVSQSPRYKVAKRGQDVALRCDPISGHVSLFWYQQALGQGPEFLTYFQNEAQLDKSGLPSDRFFAERPEGSVSTLKIQRTQQEDSAVYLCVSSLAWRGGQEAQYFGPGTRLLVL.

This clonotype was recorded a few times. The genes are TRBV28 and TRBJ2-3; D is unresolved. The germline V and J ends were trimmed by 3 bases and 6 bases, with 10 bases remaining between them. Looked up from germline, CDR1 is MDHEN and CDR2 is SYDVKM. The CDR3 loop spans 13 amino acids. The CDR3 sequence: CASSFPGADTQYF. In DNA form, the CDR3 reads TGTGCCAGCAGTTTTCCCGGCGCGGATACGCAGTATTTT.

The chain carries TRBV6-1 and TRBJ2-6, with D tentatively TRBD2 (5 bases). Trimming took 7 bases from V and 4 from J, leaving 5 bases between them. Per germline, CDR1 MNHNS and CDR2 SASEGT. The CDR3 has 12 amino acids. The CDR3 loop reads CASTGGANVLTF. CDR3 in DNA: TGTGCCAGCACGGGGGGGGCCAACGTCCTGACTTTC.

This clonotype was recorded at least ten times. The rearrangement links TRBV3-1 to TRBJ2-3, with a possible D match to TRBD2 (6 bases). The CDR3 length is 14 residues. V dropped 10 bases and J dropped 8 bases, with 22 bases sitting between them. Germline V gene lookup returns CDR1 LGHDT and CDR2 YNNKEL (reference sequence). The CDR3 sequence: CATRDSFHGGTQYF. For the CDR3, the DNA is TGTGCCACACGGGACTCGTTCCATGGGGGTACGCAGTATTTT.

The chain combines TRBV19 with TRBJ2-7; 11 nucleotides agree with TRBD2. The CDR3 loop spans 17 amino acids. The germline CDR1 and CDR2 sequences are LNHDA and SQIVND (reference sequence). Unmatched junction bases numbered 9, after V lost 3 bases and J lost 2 bases. CDR3 in amino acids: CASSIAGLAGGTYEQYF. The CDR3 coding sequence is TGTGCCAGTAGTATCGCCGGACTAGCGGGTGGGACCTACGAGCAGTACTTC.

This clonotype was seen more than once but under ten times. This chain uses TRBV11-2 with TRBJ2-1, with TRBD1 matching over 9 bases. After removal of 5 bases from V and 7 bases from J, the junction contained 24 bases not matched to a gene. Germline V CDR1 and CDR2: SGHAT, FQNNGV. This CDR3 is built from 20 residues. The CDR3 DNA sequence: TGTGCCAGCAGCCAGAGGCCACCGGACAGGGGTTTTATCATGTGGAATGAGCAGTTCTTC. Translation: CASSQRPPDRGFIMWNEQFF.

The V and J genes are TRBV10-3 and TRBJ2-5, with no clear D. Trimming removed 11 bases from V and 3 bases from J, with 10 bases in between. This CDR3 has 11 residues. Germline V gene sequence: CDR1 ENHRY, CDR2 SYGVKD. CDR3: CAASEKETQYF. CDR3 nucleotide sequence: TGTGCCGCCAGTGAGAAAGAGACCCAGTACTTC.

This chain links TRBV3-1 with TRBJ2-5, with a tentative D call TRBD1 (5 bases). V gave up 4 bases and J gave up 3 bases, with 12 bases separating them. CDR1 and CDR2 (germline): LGHDT, YNNKEL (reference sequence). CDR3 size: 14 residues. CDR3 sequence reads: CASSPPHRKETQYF. DNA of the CDR3: TGTGCCAGCAGCCCCCCCCACAGGAAAGAGACCCAGTACTTC.

This clonotype was seen a few times. The chain is built from TRBV7-2 and TRBJ1-2, with 9 bases identical to TRBD1. The CDR3 consists of 14 residues. Trimming at V came to 3 bases and at J to 7 bases, leaving 6 bases not matched to a gene. Germline V CDR1 and CDR2: SGHTA, FQGNSA. CDR3 coding DNA: TGTGCCAGCAGCTTGGGGACAGGGATGGGTGGCTACACCTTC. Its translation is CASSLGTGMGGYTF.

This clonotype has just a few counts. The chain combines TRBV12-3 or TRBV12-4 with TRBJ2-7; 8 positions match TRBD1. Trimming removed 6 bases from V and 2 bases from J; junction bases left unmatched: 6. The CDR3 loop spans 14 amino acids. CDR3 sequence (DNA): TGTGCCAGCAGGCTTGGACAGGGCCCCTACGAGCAGTACTTC. It encodes CASRLGQGPYEQYF.

This chain links TRBV6-1 with TRBJ2-5; D is perhaps TRBD1 (5 bases). The tail of the sequence fits TRBJ2-1 better, so the J call may be wrong. CDR3 length: 10 amino acids. The germline V gene encodes CDR1 MNHNS and CDR2 SASEGT. The CDR3 coding sequence is TGTGCCAGCAGGGACATTGAGCAGTTCTTC. This gives the protein CASRDIEQFF.

The rearrangement uses TRBV4-3 and TRBJ1-4; D is undetermined. From germline, CDR1 is LGHNA and CDR2 YSLEER. There are 15 residues in the CDR3. The V and J ends lost 1 base and 0 bases respectively, with 6 bases between them. The CDR3 protein is CASSQGVATNEKLFF. As DNA, the CDR3 is TGCGCCAGCAGCCAAGGCGTTGCAACTAATGAAAAACTGTTTTTT.